Listed below are T cell receptor beta chains from one sample, sequenced in a study of monozygotic twins with inflammatory bowel disease. TCRdb reanalyzed the 5' RACE reads and collapses them to one entry per CDR3 protein, without DNA. This repertoire includes fewer than 350,000 distinct CDR3 sequences. Sequencing was performed on blood. All receptors derive from a human donor with ulcerative colitis or Crohn's disease, or a healthy co-twin of an affected twin (not recorded which). The CDR3 runs from the conserved cysteine through the conserved F or W.

v_gene	j_gene	CDR3aa
TRBV30	TRBJ1-1	CAWSVNTNTEAFF
TRBV4-3	TRBJ2-2	CASSQRGTPEVTGELFF
TRBV5-1	TRBJ2-3	CASSLGGMKADTQYF
TRBV29-1	TRBJ2-3	CSVPGQETQYF
TRBV9	TRBJ2-4	CASSVGPQGTKNIQYF
TRBV20-1	TRBJ2-1	CSARGGLVSYNEQFF
TRBV7-2	TRBJ2-2	CASSLTRDTGELFF
TRBV5-1	TRBJ2-3	CASSLSRGAPDTQYF
TRBV10-3	TRBJ2-7	CAITGGVSYEQYF
TRBV20-1	TRBJ1-4	CSAPPGLPNEKLFF
TRBV29-1	TRBJ2-1	CSGILAGGWVEQFF
TRBV7-6	TRBJ2-2	CASSFDRGQNTGELFF
TRBV7-9	TRBJ1-1	CASSLEGQMNTEAFF
TRBV20-1	TRBJ2-7	CSAAGQGTDEQYF
TRBV29-1	TRBJ1-2	CSARQGTEGYTF